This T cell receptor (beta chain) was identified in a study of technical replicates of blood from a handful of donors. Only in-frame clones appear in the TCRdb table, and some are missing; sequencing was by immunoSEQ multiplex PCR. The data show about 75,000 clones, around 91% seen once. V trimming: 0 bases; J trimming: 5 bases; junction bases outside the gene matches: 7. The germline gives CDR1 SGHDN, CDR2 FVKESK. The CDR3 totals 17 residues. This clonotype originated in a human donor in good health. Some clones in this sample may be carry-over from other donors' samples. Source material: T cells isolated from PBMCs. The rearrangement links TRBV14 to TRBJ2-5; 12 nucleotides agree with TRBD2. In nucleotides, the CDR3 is TGTGCCAGCAGCCAAGATCTAAGGACTAGCGGGATCGAGACCCAGTACTTC. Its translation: CASSQDLRTSGIETQYF.